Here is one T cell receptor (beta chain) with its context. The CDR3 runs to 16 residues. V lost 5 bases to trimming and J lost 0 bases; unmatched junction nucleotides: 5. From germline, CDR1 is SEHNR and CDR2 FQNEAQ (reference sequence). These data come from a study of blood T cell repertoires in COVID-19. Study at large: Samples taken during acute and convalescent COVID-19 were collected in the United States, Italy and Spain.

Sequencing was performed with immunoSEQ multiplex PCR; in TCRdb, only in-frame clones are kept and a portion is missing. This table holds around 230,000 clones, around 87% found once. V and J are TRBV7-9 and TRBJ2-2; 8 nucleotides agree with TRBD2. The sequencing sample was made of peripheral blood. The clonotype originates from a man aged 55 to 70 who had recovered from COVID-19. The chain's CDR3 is CASSIQAGANTGELFF. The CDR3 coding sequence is TGTGCCAGCAGCATACAAGCGGGGGCGAACACCGGGGAGCTGTTTTTT.